The 12 T cell receptor beta chains given below trace back to one sample, sequenced in a study of cytomegalovirus exposure and HLA in healthy donors (dated by TCRdb to about 2017). Library generation was performed with the immunoSEQ multiplex PCR assay. For the multiplex PCR, a mixture combining 60 forward primers for TCR Vbeta segments and 13 reverse primers for TCR Jbeta segments was used. TCRdb provides this immuneACCESS table in a form limited to in-frame rearrangements. Some clones are lacking; in checked studies, under half of them reflect an unresolved V gene, and why the rest are absent is not known. This sample is represented by about 140,000 clones; approximately 82% of them were singletons. Over 9% of the sample lies in the top ten. Sample: PBMCs. These receptors originate from a man in his late teens or twenties in good health and CMV-seropositive.

The rearrangement links TRBV29-1 to TRBJ2-2, with D tentatively TRBD1 (6 bases). The CDR3 has 15 amino acids. V lost 0 bases and J 0 bases, leaving 8 bases between the germline ends. Germline V gene sequence: CDR1 SQVTM, CDR2 ANQGSEA. The CDR3 nucleotides are TGCAGCGTTGAAGAGGGACAAACGAACACCGGGGAGCTGTTTTTT. The encoded protein is CSVEEGQTNTGELFF.

The chain uses TRBV30 and TRBJ2-3, with D possibly TRBD2 on 6 matching bases. The CDR3 is 18 amino acids. Germline V gene sequence: CDR1 GTSNPN, CDR2 SVGIG (reference sequence). In DNA form, the CDR3 reads TGTGCTCATCGGCGGGGCGGGATAACTTTCAGAGGAGCAGATACGCAGTATTTT. This encodes CAHRRGGITFRGADTQYF.

This chain uses TRBV6-1 with TRBJ2-7, with TRBD1 matching over 11 bases. The germline CDR1 and CDR2 sequences are MNHNS and SASEGT. The junction had 4 bases not matched to a gene; V was cut back by 4 bases and J by 2 bases. The CDR3 runs to 15 residues. The CDR3 region has the DNA TGTGCCAGCAGTGGAGGGGGACAGGGGGCCTACGAGCAGTACTTC. It translates to CASSGGGQGAYEQYF.

V and J are TRBV11-1 and TRBJ2-2; 7 bases agree with TRBD1. The germline CDR1 and CDR2 sequences are SGHAT and FQDESV (reference sequence). The V segment lost 6 bases and the J segment 3 bases; nucleotides outside the gene matches: 4. The CDR3 contains 14 residues. The CDR3 coding sequence is TGTGCCAGCAGTCACAGGGGCGACACCGGGGAGCTGTTTTTT. This translates into CASSHRGDTGELFF.

The gene calls are TRBV9 and TRBJ1-4; no clear D gene. This CDR3 is built from 14 residues. Germline V gives CDR1 SGDLS, CDR2 YYNGEE. Trimming removed 3 bases from V and 4 bases from J, with 10 bases in between. In DNA form, the CDR3 reads TGTGCCAGCAGCGAAACCGGTCTTAATGAAAAACTGTTTTTT. Translation: CASSETGLNEKLFF.

The J gene is TRBJ1-2, the V gene TRBV6-5; D is unclear. Looked up from germline, CDR1 is MNHEY and CDR2 is SVGAGI. The CDR3 is made up of 15 amino acids. The CDR3 bases are TGTTCCACCTACGGAATCCGTGGCAGAGGCTATGGCTACACCTTC. Protein: CSTYGIRGRGYGYTF.

The J gene is TRBJ1-1, the V gene TRBV30; D call uncertain. From germline, CDR1 is GTSNPN and CDR2 SVGIG (reference sequence). The ends were cut back, 4 bases at V and 8 bases at J, with 11 bases in the middle. The CDR3 sequence is 11 residues long. The CDR3 loop reads CAWTQAREAFF. Here the CDR3 DNA reads TGTGCCTGGACCCAGGCCCGGGAAGCTTTCTTT.

The chain combines TRBV30 with TRBJ1-1; no definite D call. Trimming took 0 bases from V and 8 from J, leaving 10 bases between them. Germline V gene lookup returns CDR1 GTSNPN and CDR2 SVGIG (reference sequence). CDR3 length: 12 amino acids. This chain's CDR3 is CAWSVAAVEAFF. In DNA, the CDR3 is TGTGCCTGGAGTGTAGCGGCAGTAGAAGCTTTCTTT.

This clone has only one observation. The chain recombines TRBV2 with TRBJ2-2, with a weak D call TRBD1 (6 bases). V lost 5 bases and J 1 base, leaving 8 bases between the germline ends. The length of the CDR3 is 14 residues. Germline V gene lookup returns CDR1 SNHLY and CDR2 FYNNEI. The CDR3, as DNA: TGTGCCAGCAGTACGGGACAGAACACCGGGGAGCTGTTTTTT. Translation gives CASSTGQNTGELFF.

V and J are TRBV28 and TRBJ2-7; 11 bases agree with TRBD1. With V trimmed by 5 bases and J by 6 bases, 9 bases remained unmatched. The CDR3 totals 15 residues. Germline-derived CDR1 and CDR2 are MDHEN and SYDVKM. The CDR3 DNA sequence: TGTGCCAGCAGTACCTCCGGGACAGGGGGGAGCGAGCAGTACTTC. Amino acids: CASSTSGTGGSEQYF.

This rearrangement joins TRBV5-6 to TRBJ2-7; 8 bases are a match to TRBD2. CDR3 length: 15 residues. The germline CDR1 and CDR2 sequences are SGHDT and YYEEEE. V gave up 9 bases and J gave up 7 bases; unmatched junction bases: 18. CDR3 region: CATPIRPGGPQEQYF. The CDR3 DNA reads as TGTGCCACCCCTATTCGACCGGGAGGGCCACAAGAGCAGTACTTC.

V and J are TRBV30 and TRBJ1-4, with unresolved D. The CDR3 runs to 14 residues. Germline loops: CDR1 GTSNPN, CDR2 SVGIG (reference sequence). V lost 0 bases to trimming and J lost 8 bases, with 13 bases between them. CDR3 loop: CAWSVRPGGEKLFF. CDR3 bases: TGTGCCTGGAGTGTACGGCCGGGTGGGGAAAAACTGTTTTTT.